The 15 T cell receptor beta chains in this list originate from one sample, sequenced in a study of cytomegalovirus exposure and HLA in healthy donors (dated by TCRdb to the late 2010s). Library generation was performed with the immunoSEQ multiplex PCR assay. For the multiplex PCR, a mixture combining 60 forward primers for TCR Vbeta segments and 13 reverse primers for TCR Jbeta segments was used. TCRdb limited this immuneACCESS table to in-frame rearrangements with V and J called. A share of clones is missing; checked studies link under half to unresolved V genes, and the rest is unexplained. The sample includes over 85,000 clones, with about four fifths observed a single time. The ten top clones hold more than 5% of the sample. Specimen: PBMCs. Receptors originate from a man aged 35 to 55 in good health and CMV-seropositive.

This clone came up a few times. The gene calls are TRBV5-1 and TRBJ2-1; the match to TRBD2 covers 12 bases. Germline V gene sequence: CDR1 SGHRS, CDR2 YFSETQ. Trimming cost V 4 bases and J 5 bases; bases outside gene matches: 4. This CDR3 region has 15 residues. CDR3: CASSRTSGINNEQFF. CDR3 DNA: TGCGCCAGCAGCAGGACTAGCGGGATAAACAATGAGCAGTTCTTC.

The rearrangement links TRBV10-2 to TRBJ2-1, with TRBD1 identical over 10 bases. The CDR3 is 15 amino acids. CDR1 WSHSY and CDR2 SAAADI come from the germline V gene. Germline trimming cut 6 bases from V and 9 bases from J; bases unmatched to any gene: 11. For the CDR3, the DNA is TGCGCCAGCAGCCGACAGGGGGCGACCTCGGGTGAGCAGTTCTTC. The encoded protein is CASSRQGATSGEQFF.

The chain joins TRBV10-1 to TRBJ2-1; D call uncertain. The CDR3 covers 12 residues. Per germline, CDR1 WNHNN and CDR2 SYGVQD (reference sequence). V shed 7 bases and J shed 5 bases, with 9 bases lying between them. CDR3 DNA sequence: TGCGCCAGCAATCCTAGTAACAATGAGCAGTTCTTC. Its translation is CASNPSNNEQFF.

The gene calls are TRBV11-3 and TRBJ2-3; 8 nucleotides line up with TRBD2. The germline CDR1 and CDR2 sequences are SGHNT and YENEEA. The CDR3 covers 15 residues. The V gene end was trimmed by 4 bases and the J gene end by 0 bases; junction bases not matched to a gene: 3. The CDR3: CASSSGGGSTDTQYF. The CDR3 DNA reads as TGTGCCAGCAGCTCCGGGGGGGGGAGCACAGATACGCAGTATTTT. Full variable domain (missing parts from reference TRBV11-3 and TRBJ2-3): EAGVVQSPRYKIIEKKQPVAFWCNPISGHNTLYWYLQNLGQGPELLIRYENEEAVDDSQLPKDRFSAERLKGVDSTLKIQPAELGDSAVYLCASSSGGGSTDTQYFGPGTRLTVL.

The chain couples TRBV6-1 to TRBJ1-2, with 7 nucleotides matching TRBD1. The CDR3 is 12 amino acids. With 8 bases clipped from V and 3 bases from J, the junction kept 3 bases outside the gene matches. Germline CDR1 is MNHNS and CDR2 is SASEGT. CDR3 nucleotide sequence: TGTGCCAGCGAGGGGGCGGACTATGGCTACACCTTC. It translates to CASEGADYGYTF.

The chain is built from TRBV19 and TRBJ1-6; D perhaps matches TRBD1 (5 bases). Trimming took 2 bases from V and 7 from J, leaving 12 bases between them. The germline V gene has CDR1 LNHDA and CDR2 SQIVND (reference sequence). This CDR3 is built from 15 residues. The DNA of the CDR3 is TGTGCCAGTAGTATACGCGGGGGTGGGAATTCACCCCTCCACTTT. Its protein product is CASSIRGGGNSPLHF.

The chain joins TRBV6-1 to TRBJ1-1, with D tentatively TRBD1 (5 bases). Germline V gene lookup returns CDR1 MNHNS and CDR2 SASEGT. There are 14 residues in the CDR3. V was clipped by 2 bases and J by 5 bases, with 12 bases between them. CDR3 amino acids: CASSERLDSTEAFF. The DNA for the CDR3 is TGTGCCAGCAGTGAACGATTAGACAGTACTGAAGCTTTCTTT.

This chain connects TRBV29-1 to TRBJ1-1; D unresolved. Germline CDR1 and CDR2: SQVTM and ANQGSEA. The CDR3 has 11 amino acids. Trimming left V 1 base short and J 10 bases short, with 10 bases between. The CDR3 DNA reads as TGCAGCGTTGAAGCGCAGAGAGGAGCTTTCTTT. Its translation: CSVEAQRGAFF.

The chain joins TRBV9 to TRBJ1-3, with a possible D match to TRBD1 (6 bases). V lost 0 bases, J lost 4 bases, and 14 bases lay in between. This CDR3 is built from 16 residues. Germline V gene lookup returns CDR1 SGDLS and CDR2 YYNGEE. Here the CDR3 DNA reads TGTGCCAGCAGCGTAGAGGCGACAGGACTCGGAAACACCATATATTTT. The encoded protein is CASSVEATGLGNTIYF.

The rearrangement links TRBV2 to TRBJ2-2; D possibly corresponds to TRBD1 (6 bases). The CDR3 has 15 residues. Trimming took 0 bases from V and 5 from J, leaving 10 bases between them. Germline V gives CDR1 SNHLY, CDR2 FYNNEI. The CDR3 DNA is TGTGCCAGCAGTGAAGCGCTTCAGGGGACCGGGGAGCTGTTTTTT. As protein: CASSEALQGTGELFF.

CDR3 loop: CASSSRGDRPNEQFF. CDR3 coding DNA: TGTGCCAGCAGTTCGAGGGGGGACAGGCCCAATGAGCAGTTCTTC. V and J are TRBV6-5 and TRBJ2-1; 8 bases are shared with TRBD1. Trimming cost V 4 bases and J 6 bases; bases outside gene matches: 8. The CDR3 runs to 15 residues. Germline V gene lookup returns CDR1 MNHEY and CDR2 SVGAGI.

The chain links TRBV5-1 to TRBJ2-5; tentatively, D is TRBD1 (5 bases). V shed 5 bases and J shed 5 bases, with 13 bases lying between them. CDR3 length: 13 residues. Germline V gene lookup returns CDR1 SGHRS and CDR2 YFSETQ. In DNA form, the CDR3 reads TGCGCCAGCAGTCAGGGCCCCTCGGAGACCCAGTACTTC. Amino acids: CASSQGPSETQYF.

The chain uses TRBV5-1 and TRBJ2-2, with TRBD2 matching 11 bases. Germline V gives CDR1 SGHRS, CDR2 YFSETQ. This CDR3 is 14 amino acids long. V lost 4 bases to trimming and J lost 11 bases; unmatched junction nucleotides: 7. CDR3 coding DNA: TGCGCCAGCAGCACCGGGACTAGCGGTTCCGAGCTGTTTTTT. It yields the protein CASSTGTSGSELFF.

The chain uses TRBV5-1 and TRBJ2-3, with TRBD2 identical over 8 bases. The CDR3 runs to 15 residues. The trim removed 1 base at V and 6 bases at J, leaving 7 bases unmatched. CDR1 and CDR2 (germline): SGHRS, YFSETQ. This chain's CDR3 is CASSLQSGGVDTQYF. CDR3 DNA sequence: TGCGCCAGCAGCTTGCAGAGCGGGGGTGTGGATACGCAGTATTTT. The full variable domain, completed using reference TRBV5-1 and TRBJ2-3, is KAGVTQTPRYLIKTRGQQVTLSCSPISGHRSVSWYQQTPGQGLQFLFEYFSETQRNKGNFPGRFSGRQFSNSRSEMNVSTLELGDSALYLCASSLQSGGVDTQYFGPGTRLTVL.

This clone was picked up one time. CDR3 region: CASSGGSGSTYNEQFF. The CDR3 coding sequence is TGCGCCAGCAGTGGAGGAAGCGGGAGCACCTACAATGAGCAGTTCTTC. This chain uses TRBV10-1 with TRBJ2-1; 8 bases map to TRBD2. The CDR3 is 16 residues long. CDR1 and CDR2 (germline): WNHNN, SYGVQD (reference sequence). V lost 4 bases to trimming and J lost 2 bases; unmatched junction nucleotides: 7.